This T cell receptor (beta chain) was identified in a study of blood T cell repertoires in COVID-19 (dated by TCRdb to 2020 to 2021). Looking at the study overall: Samples from collaborators originated in the United States, Italy and Spain and spanned both the acute and convalescent phases of COVID-19. The prospective study material was composed of cDNA or gDNA derived from T cells, B-cell-depleted T cells, or PBMCs. Subjects who had been exposed to COVID-19, were actively infected with it, or had recovered from it provided the deeply sampled blood TCRbeta repertoires that made up the dataset. The repertoires were released in a freely available public database meant as a resource for research on the immune response to SARS-CoV-2. Samples were obtained from the ongoing ImmuneRACE study (first 160 participants) and from about 1,300 subjects provided by 6 global collaborators. A de-identified subject ID, COVID-19 status, age in years and sex were almost always included in the sample metadata. Where available, HLA class I and class II types were obtained from metadata supplied by the sample provider rather than from assay-based typing. What the study reported, not specific to this receptor: How much clinical and demographic metadata was included differed by source and by participant, and the metadata was provided uncurated.

TCRbeta CDR3 regions were amplified from genomic DNA using the immunoSEQ Assay, a bias-controlled multiplex PCR. On the authors' methods: Within the assay, amplification of reference gene primers was used to estimate how many nucleated cells each sample contained. Sequence reads were collapsed and filtered to measure the absolute abundance of every unique TCRbeta CDR3 rearrangement. For each sample, productive Simpson clonality was calculated as the square root of Simpson's diversity index across productive rearrangements. The table comes from immuneACCESS by way of TCRdb, which keeps in-frame sequences with V and J called. Part of the clones is missing from these tables; in studies checked, under half for an unresolved V gene and the rest for unknown reasons. V, J and clone size were drawn from that table, and D and trimming were deduced from the DNA. This sample has 250,000 or so clones in its table, and approximately 80% of those were observed once. About 10% of the sample is in the top ten clones.

Whole blood was collected in K2EDTA tubes by collaborating institutions according to the institutions' own protocols. For TCRbeta analysis, collaborators shipped samples as frozen whole blood, isolated PBMCs, or DNA extracted from either of those sample types. Trimming removed 10 bases from V and 3 bases from J, leaving 13 bases between the germline ends. CDR3 length: 12 amino acids, cysteine to phenylalanine. The retained sequence is limited to the CDR3, 36 bases, with the frame set at the first base. For CDR1 and CDR2, the germline V gene (reference sequence) lists LNHNV and YYDKDF. A remark on this clone: Its antigen is not yet known. The sample holds no much larger clone one base away, and base qualities are not on file.

Sequencing was performed on peripheral blood. Recombination connected TRBV15 to TRBJ2-7; the D gene is possibly TRBD2, with 5 bases matching. The clonotype was recovered from an elderly man with acute or convalescent COVID-19. The CDR3 is CAKRGIDYEQYF. The DNA sequence follows: TGTGCCAAGAGAGGGATAGACTACGAGCAGTACTTC.